This T cell receptor beta chain was sequenced in a study of monozygotic twins with inflammatory bowel disease. CDR1 SGHTS and CDR2 YDEGEE come from the germline V gene. The CDR3 length is 17 residues. Whole-study results and caveats: Twins with IBD were found to have lower TCRbeta diversity (inverse Simpson) than healthy co-twins.

TCRdb reanalyzed the 5' RACE reads, giving one entry per CDR3 protein sequence and no DNA. The sample totals 350,000 to 400,000 distinct CDR3 sequences. Details on this clonotype: The antigen is unknown.

The sequenced sample consisted of blood. The chain combines TRBV5-8 with TRBJ2-1; the TRBD1 assignment by TCRdb is unverifiable without DNA. This receptor was taken from a human donor with ulcerative colitis or Crohn's disease, or a healthy co-twin of an affected twin (not recorded which). The CDR3: CASSSVTASYSYNEQFF.